Listed below are T cell receptor beta chains from one sample, sequenced in a study of early T cells in non-severe SARS-CoV-2 infection. Via MiXCR, TCRdb re-called the 5' RACE reads, giving one row per CDR3 protein. The sample records 55,000 to 85,000 distinct CDR3 sequences, approximately 13% being singletons. Sequencing was carried out using whole blood. The receptors originated from an adult who was a healthcare worker with PCR-confirmed SARS-CoV-2 infection or an uninfected control (not recorded which). CDR3s include the opening cysteine and the closing phenylalanine or tryptophan. A D gene is named only where the DNA matches it firmly. Only some rows state a clone size, as once, few, many or a class for expanded clones.

clone_size	d_call	v_call	j_call	cdr3_nt	cdr3_aa
-	-	TRBV3-1	TRBJ2-3	TGTGCCAGCAGCCAAGATGTGGCCAGACTATATACGCAGTATTTT	CASSQDVARLYTQYF
-	-	TRBV12-3/TRBV12-4	TRBJ2-7	TGTGCCAGCAGTCCCGGGGGCTCCTACGAGCAGTACTTC	CASSPGGSYEQYF
-	TRBD2	TRBV6-4	TRBJ2-3	TGTGCCAGCAGTACCTCAGCGGGGGGCTCCACAGATACGCAGTATTTT	CASSTSAGGSTDTQYF
-	-	TRBV30	TRBJ1-2	TGTGCCTGGAGTGGGGCCCGGGGAATGATTGTATACACCTTC	CAWSGARGMIVYTF
many	TRBD2	TRBV2	TRBJ2-5	TGTGCCAGCCTAGCGGGGACGTACCAAGAGACCCAGTACTTC	CASLAGTYQETQYF
-	-	TRBV2	TRBJ1-1	TGTGCCAGCAGTGAAGCGGGGGCGAAGACTGAAGCTTTCTTT	CASSEAGAKTEAFF
-	-	TRBV18	TRBJ2-3	TGTGCCAGCTCATCGCAAGGGAAAGATACGCAGTATTTT	CASSSQGKDTQYF
many	TRBD1	TRBV11-2	TRBJ2-3	TGTGCCAGCAGCGAGGGACAGGTTGGCGCAGATACGCAGTATTTT	CASSEGQVGADTQYF
-	-	TRBV5-1	TRBJ1-2	TGCGCCAGCAGCTTGGGGGCAGGGTCTAACTATGGCTACACCTTC	CASSLGAGSNYGYTF
-	-	TRBV3-1	TRBJ2-3	TGTGCCAGCAGCCAAGATCCGCGGAGAGATACGCAGTATTTT	CASSQDPRRDTQYF
-	-	TRBV3-1	TRBJ2-3	TGTGCCAGCGGTACCTTGGACGTGGGATACACAGATACGCAGTATTTT	CASGTLDVGYTDTQYF
-	-	TRBV28	TRBJ2-7	TGTGCCAGCAGCCAGGGACTTCCCGAGCAGTACTTC	CASSQGLPEQYF
-	-	TRBV7-9	TRBJ1-1	TGTGCCAGCAGCTGGGACCCTATTGAAGCTTTCTTT	CASSWDPIEAFF
few	-	TRBV9	TRBJ1-4	TGTGCCAGCAGCCCAGACCCGGACAGTCGGGGGAAACTGTTTTTT	CASSPDPDSRGKLFF
-	-	TRBV5-1	TRBJ2-3	TGCGCCAGCAGCCCAAGACTGAACCAAGATACGCAGTATTTT	CASSPRLNQDTQYF
-	-	TRBV6-2/TRBV6-3	TRBJ1-2	TGTGCCAGCAGTTGGGGGAACTATGGCTACACCTTC	CASSWGNYGYTF
-	-	TRBV7-2	TRBJ2-3	TGTGCCAGCAGCTTTTCAGGGAGGGGGGATACGCAGTATTTT	CASSFSGRGDTQYF
-	TRBD1	TRBV29-1	TRBJ2-1	TGCAGCGTAGGGACAGGGGTCAATGAGCAGTTCTTC	CSVGTGVNEQFF
-	-	TRBV5-4	TRBJ2-2	TGTGCCAGCAGCGGCGGGGTCAGGGGCGTTGGCGGGGAGCTGTTTTTT	CASSGGVRGVGGELFF
-	-	TRBV6-2/TRBV6-3	TRBJ2-7	TGTGCCAGCCGCCGGGACATCTACGAGCAGTACTTC	CASRRDIYEQYF
-	-	TRBV2	TRBJ2-7	TGTGCCAGCAGTGCTAGAGGCTACGAGCAGTACTTC	CASSARGYEQYF
few	-	TRBV20-1	TRBJ1-1	TGCAGTGCTAGCAAATGGCAGGTGAACGCTGAAGCTTTCTTT	CSASKWQVNAEAFF
-	-	TRBV6-1	TRBJ1-5	TGTGCCAGCAGAACAGTCAATCAGCCCCAGCATTTT	CASRTVNQPQHF
few	TRBD1	TRBV5-4	TRBJ1-2	TGTGCCAGCAACTCGCAGCGGGCAGGGGGCGCCGATGGCTACACCTTC	CASNSQRAGGADGYTF
-	TRBD2	TRBV10-3	TRBJ2-7	TGTGCCGCCGCCGGGACTAGCTCTCCCTACGAGCAGTACTTC	CAAAGTSSPYEQYF
-	-	TRBV28	TRBJ1-2	TGTGCCAGCACGACAGCTAACTATGGCTACACCTTC	CASTTANYGYTF
-	-	TRBV6-6	TRBJ1-2	TGTGCCAGCAGTTCGCAATCCGGGACGACCTATGGCTACACCTTC	CASSSQSGTTYGYTF
many	-	TRBV7-7	TRBJ2-1	TGTGCCAGCAGCTTAGGAGCAGCAGATACCTACAATGAGCAGTTCTTC	CASSLGAADTYNEQFF
few	TRBD1	TRBV20-1	TRBJ1-2	TGCAGTGCTAGAGAGACAGGGGAGGGCTACACCTTC	CSARETGEGYTF
few	TRBD2	TRBV5-6	TRBJ2-3	TGTGCCAGCAGCTCCTCACTAGCGGAAGATACGCAGTATTTT	CASSSSLAEDTQYF
-	-	TRBV20-1	TRBJ2-3	TGCAGTGCTAGAGACACACAGGGGACTACAGATACGCAGTATTTT	CSARDTQGTTDTQYF
-	-	TRBV29-1	TRBJ2-5	TGCAGCGTTGAAGACCAGGGCGCCTTGATCCATTTC	CSVEDQGALIHF
many	-	TRBV20-1	TRBJ1-1	TGCAGTGCTAGTCTTCCCCGGGGGGACACTGAAGCTTTCTTT	CSASLPRGDTEAFF
-	TRBD2	TRBV9	TRBJ2-1	TGTGCCAGCAGCGTAGGGACTAGCGGGGGGAACTACAATGAGCAGTTCTTC	CASSVGTSGGNYNEQFF
few	-	TRBV20-1	TRBJ1-1	TGCAGTGCTAGGAGAGGCGGGACCGCCCAGGTTGGCGAAGCTTTCTTT	CSARRGGTAQVGEAFF
-	-	TRBV12-3/TRBV12-4	TRBJ1-5	TGTGCCAGCAGTTTGTCCAGGACGACGCAGGGCCTATATAGCAATCAGCCCCAGCATTTT	CASSLSRTTQGLYSNQPQHF
once	-	TRBV3-1	TRBJ1-3	TGTGCCAGCGGTCTGGTTTCTGGAAACACCATATATTTT	CASGLVSGNTIYF
-	-	TRBV3-1	TRBJ2-5	TGTGCCAGCAGCCTCCAGGGACTGGAAGAGACCCAGTACTTC	CASSLQGLEETQYF
few	-	TRBV2	TRBJ2-3	TGTGCCAGCAAACGAGGACGCAACACTAGCACAGATACGCAGTATTTT	CASKRGRNTSTDTQYF
-	-	TRBV21-1	TRBJ2-4	TGTGCCGCATTCGGAGGGATAGACATTCAGTACTTC	CAAFGGIDIQYF
few	-	TRBV10-3	TRBJ1-2	TGTGCCATCAGTGAGTCCCAGGCTGGCTACACCTTC	CAISESQAGYTF
-	-	TRBV27	TRBJ2-1	TGTGCCAGCCGAGGGCCGGACCGGGGTCGGTACAATGAGCAGTTCTTC	CASRGPDRGRYNEQFF
many	TRBD2	TRBV29-1	TRBJ2-1	TGCAGCGTCACCGGGACTAGCGGGGGGTCCTACAATGAGCAGTTCTTC	CSVTGTSGGSYNEQFF
-	TRBD1	TRBV2	TRBJ1-3	TGTGCCAGCACCCAGGGGGGGACTGGAAACACCATATATTTT	CASTQGGTGNTIYF
many	-	TRBV5-5	TRBJ1-2	TGTGCCAGCAGCTTAGAGGGGGCTAACTATGGCTACACCTTC	CASSLEGANYGYTF
few	TRBD2	TRBV5-1	TRBJ2-1	TGCGCCAGCAGCTTGGCTCTAGCGGCAAACAATGAGCAGTTCTTC	CASSLALAANNEQFF
few	TRBD1	TRBV7-6	TRBJ2-1	TGTGCCAGCAGCTTAGCGGGGACAGGGAAGGGTGAGCAGTTCTTC	CASSLAGTGKGEQFF
few	TRBD2	TRBV30	TRBJ2-3	TGTGCCTGGAGTTCCGGACTAGCGGGACGGGATACGCAGTATTTT	CAWSSGLAGRDTQYF
many	TRBD2	TRBV25-1	TRBJ2-5	TGTGCCAGCAGTGAGTGGAGCGGGGGCCAAGAGACCCAGTACTTC	CASSEWSGGQETQYF
many	-	TRBV7-8	TRBJ2-7	TGTGCCAGCAGCTTAGCACGAGACGGTTACGAGCAGTACTTC	CASSLARDGYEQYF
many	-	TRBV6-6	TRBJ2-3	TGTGCCAGCAGTTACGGGCTAAGTACAGATACGCAGTATTTT	CASSYGLSTDTQYF
many	-	TRBV18	TRBJ1-2	TGTGCCAGCTCACCTTCCTCAACCGGCGGCTACACCTTC	CASSPSSTGGYTF
-	-	TRBV11-1	TRBJ1-2	TGTGCCAGCAGCGGGAACAGGGAGTCGTCCTATGGCTACACCTTC	CASSGNRESSYGYTF
-	TRBD1	TRBV19	TRBJ2-6	TGTGCCAGTAGCGGGACAGGGGCTGGGGCCAACGTCCTGACTTTC	CASSGTGAGANVLTF
-	-	TRBV3-1	TRBJ1-1	TGTGCCAGCAGATCCAGGGCAGCCACTGAAGCTTTCTTT	CASRSRAATEAFF
-	-	TRBV12-3/TRBV12-4	TRBJ2-3	TGTGCCAGCAGTTTACTCACTGTAGATACGCAGTATTTT	CASSLLTVDTQYF
-	TRBD2	TRBV6-2/TRBV6-3	TRBJ2-7	TGTGCCAGCAGTCCGACTAGCGGGGGGATCGCCTACGAGCAGTACTTC	CASSPTSGGIAYEQYF